This paragraph reports one T cell receptor beta chain. Authors' analysis steps: Junction-only sequences without quality scores came from ImmunoSEQ, so filtering differed. Profiled with immunoSEQ multiplex PCR; TCRdb holds only in-frame clones, not every one. V, J and clone size were drawn from that table, and D and trimming were deduced from the DNA. The repertoire includes some 2,500,000 clones, approximately 90% of them detected once, and 0.3% to 0.4% sits in the top ten. Unmatched junction bases numbered 11, after V lost 5 bases and J lost 7 bases. The CDR3 loop spans 14 amino acids. Germline CDR1 reads SGHTA; CDR2 reads FQGNSA. CD4+ cells underwent separation, giving CD45RA+ naive and CD45RA-negative memory subsets. The sample originates from a study of shared clonotypes between healthy human individuals.

This sequence originates from a man between 18 and 35 years old in good health. Some clones in this sample may be carry-over from other donors' samples. The V call is TRBV7-2, the J call TRBJ2-7; the match to TRBD1 covers 7 bases. The sequencing sample was made of naive CD4+ T cells from PBMCs. Subset: CD45RA+ positively selected. This CDR3 is CASSRDSAYEEQYF. The DNA of the CDR3 is TGTGCCAGCAGCAGGGACAGCGCCTACGAAGAGCAGTACTTC.